One sample yielded the 27 T cell receptor beta chains listed below, sequenced in a study of post-analysis software for immune sequencing data. Unique molecular identifiers were present in the TCR beta cDNA libraries. TCRdb called the PCR reads again in MiXCR, with one record for every CDR3 protein. The top ten hold roughly an eighth of the sample, which has some 500,000 distinct CDR3 sequences, roughly 45% seen once. Study-wide results and caveats: TRBV segments more frequent in patients than in controls numbered a few and included TRBV5-6, TRBV5-1 and TRBV20-1.

These receptors have no known antigen. The sample was blood. These receptors all come from a girl aged 10-17 years with multiple sclerosis.

This chain joins TRBV20-1 and TRBJ1-3; D unresolved. This CDR3 has 12 amino acids. The V gene lost 4 bases and the J gene lost 4 bases, with 8 bases spanning the gap. Per germline, CDR1 DFQATT and CDR2 SNEGSKA (reference sequence). The CDR3 reads CSATRRGNTIYF. The DNA for the CDR3 is TGCAGTGCTACGCGTCGGGGAAACACCATATATTTT.

V usage is TRBV11-2 and J usage is TRBJ2-7; a weak D match, TRBD2 (5 bases). The germline V gene has CDR1 SGHAT and CDR2 FQNNGV. The V gene lost 4 bases and the J gene lost 0 bases, with 13 bases spanning the gap. This CDR3 contains 15 residues. Here the CDR3 DNA reads TGTGCCAGCAGCTCGGGGTTTGCGAGCTCCTACGAGCAGTACTTC. Its protein product is CASSSGFASSYEQYF.

V and J are TRBV10-1 and TRBJ2-1; 9 bases are a match to TRBD2. CDR3 length: 18 amino acids. Trimming removed 3 bases from V and 1 base from J; junction bases left unmatched: 10. Germline V gene lookup returns CDR1 WNHNN and CDR2 SYGVQD (reference sequence). The CDR3 DNA reads as TGCGCCAGCAGTGACCCAGCGGGAGGCGGAAGATCCTACAATGAGCAGTTCTTC. Translation gives CASSDPAGGGRSYNEQFF.

This clonotype appeared a single time. This chain links TRBV20-1 with TRBJ2-7, with D perhaps given as TRBD1 or TRBD2 (6 bases each). V dropped 6 bases and J dropped 6 bases, with 18 bases sitting between them. Germline V gives CDR1 DFQATT, CDR2 SNEGSKA (reference sequence). This CDR3 has 13 residues. CDR3 residues: CSAFPQGTREQYF. CDR3 nucleotide sequence: TGCAGTGCCTTCCCCCAGGGGACTCGCGAGCAGTACTTC.

V gene TRBV11-2 combines with J gene TRBJ2-5; 7 bases align to TRBD2. Per the germline V gene, CDR1 is SGHAT and CDR2 is FQNNGV. This CDR3 contains 16 residues. V lost 5 bases, J lost 0 bases, and 9 bases stayed unmatched. The CDR3 coding sequence is TGTGCCAGCAGCGCCCCGTCAGCGGGGTACCAAGAGACCCAGTACTTC. This encodes CASSAPSAGYQETQYF.

This clonotype was detected a few times. The chain uses TRBV4-2 and TRBJ1-5; D not resolved. Germline CDR1 is LGHNA and CDR2 is YNFKEQ. V shed 0 bases and J shed 1 base, with 7 bases lying between them. This CDR3 has 15 residues. The CDR3 spells CASSQERVSNQPQHF. Here the CDR3 DNA reads TGTGCCAGCAGCCAAGAACGGGTAAGCAATCAGCCCCAGCATTTT.

This clonotype was seen more than once but under ten times. V and J are TRBV10-3 and TRBJ1-5; D gene ambiguous. V shed 0 bases and J shed 2 bases, with 11 bases lying between them. Germline CDR1 ENHRY, CDR2 SYGVKD. CDR3 length equals 16 residues. The CDR3 sequence is CAISESQGLGNQPQHF. Written as DNA, the CDR3 is TGTGCCATCAGTGAGTCCCAAGGTTTGGGCAATCAGCCCCAGCATTTT.

This rearrangement joins TRBV7-3 to TRBJ2-1; D call uncertain. V gave up 5 bases and J gave up 12 bases, with 17 bases separating them. The germline CDR1 and CDR2 sequences are SGHTA and FQGTGA. The length of the CDR3 is 13 residues. CDR3 in DNA: TGTGCCAGCAGCCTCCCGGACCTAGGAAGGCAGTTCTTC. It encodes CASSLPDLGRQFF.

V and J are TRBV5-1 and TRBJ2-1; perhaps TRBD1 as D (5 bases). The CDR3 loop spans 14 amino acids. Germline V CDR1 and CDR2: SGHRS, YFSETQ. V lost 0 bases to trimming and J lost 5 bases, with 9 bases between them. CDR3 sequence reads: CASSLGQIHNEQFF. The CDR3 DNA follows: TGCGCCAGCAGCTTGGGACAGATTCACAATGAGCAGTTCTTC.

The chain has TRBV29-1 and TRBJ2-6; maybe TRBD1 (5 bases). Germline values: CDR1 SQVTM, CDR2 ANQGSEA. The CDR3 consists of 16 residues. The V end was cut by 0 bases, the J end by 0 bases, with 9 bases between. For the CDR3, the DNA is TGCAGCGTTGAAGATAGGCAGGGCTCTGGGGCCAACGTCCTGACTTTC. Its translation is CSVEDRQGSGANVLTF.

This clonotype was observed a handful of times. V gene TRBV28 combines with J gene TRBJ2-3; D not resolved. CDR1 and CDR2 from the germline V gene are MDHEN and SYDVKM. The CDR3 runs 10 residues. The V gene lost 8 bases and the J gene lost 7 bases, with 7 bases spanning the gap. The CDR3 bases are TGTGCCAGCGGCGGCCATACGCAGTATTTT. Residues: CASGGHTQYF.

This clonotype was seen more than once but under ten times. V gene TRBV2 combines with J gene TRBJ2-3; 12 bases fit TRBD2. The CDR3 runs 16 residues. Trimming took 5 bases from V and 3 from J; bases not matched to a gene: 6. The germline V gene has CDR1 SNHLY and CDR2 FYNNEI. CDR3 in amino acids: CASSHRTSGITDTQYF. The CDR3 DNA reads TGTGCCAGCAGTCACCGGACTAGCGGGATTACAGATACGCAGTATTTT.

This clonotype was detected only a few times. The J gene is TRBJ1-2, the V gene TRBV28, with D unclear. Germline CDR1 and CDR2: MDHEN and SYDVKM. The CDR3 consists of 13 residues. V gave up 10 bases and J gave up 8 bases, with 20 bases separating them. The CDR3 spells CATNPPGSYGYTF. The CDR3 DNA is TGTGCCACCAATCCACCGGGGTCCTACGGCTACACCTTC.

This clonotype has just a few counts. The V gene is TRBV7-2, the J gene TRBJ2-7; TRBD1 matches 8 bases. Germline lookup yields CDR1 SGHTA and CDR2 FQGNSA. Trimming at V came to 2 bases and at J to 0 bases, leaving 6 bases not matched to a gene. This CDR3 spans 16 amino acids. Here the CDR3 DNA reads TGTGCCAGCAGCTTAAGCTGGACAGGGCCCTCCTACGAGCAGTACTTC. This gives the protein CASSLSWTGPSYEQYF.

This clonotype came up a few times. The gene calls are TRBV25-1 and TRBJ2-1, with 10 bases aligning to TRBD1. This CDR3 region has 17 residues. CDR1 is MGHDK and CDR2 is SYGVNS in the germline V gene. V shed 3 bases and J 2 bases; nucleotides not matched to a gene: 7. The CDR3 here is CASSDSGQGRTYNEQFF. DNA for the CDR3: TGTGCCAGCAGTGACTCGGGACAGGGGCGCACCTACAATGAGCAGTTCTTC.

The chain carries TRBV20-1 and TRBJ1-2, with a weak D call TRBD1 (5 bases). The ends were cut back, 4 bases at V and 8 bases at J, with 14 bases in the middle. The CDR3 is made up of 12 amino acids. Germline lookup yields CDR1 DFQATT and CDR2 SNEGSKA (reference sequence). CDR3 nucleotide sequence: TGCAGTGCTACCGGGGCAGGGTTAGGCTACACCTTC. Protein sequence: CSATGAGLGYTF.

This clonotype occurred a few times. The DNA for the CDR3 is TGTGCCAGCAGCCAAGGACAGGGGGCCTACAATGAGCAGTTCTTC. Its translation: CASSQGQGAYNEQFF. The rearrangement links TRBV3-1 to TRBJ2-1; 9 bases are a match to TRBD1. This CDR3 region has 15 residues. V trimming: 1 base; J trimming: 2 bases; junction bases outside the gene matches: 0. CDR1 and CDR2 from the germline V gene are LGHDT and YNNKEL (reference sequence).

In its sample, this clonotype was seen a few times. V usage is TRBV7-9 and J usage is TRBJ1-4; no clear D gene. Germline loops: CDR1 SEHNR, CDR2 FQNEAQ (reference sequence). The V and J ends lost 1 base and 9 bases respectively, with 6 bases between them. The CDR3 extends over 12 amino acids. CDR3 loop: CASSLVGQKLFF. The CDR3 DNA sequence: TGTGCCAGCAGCTTAGTCGGTCAAAAACTGTTTTTT.

This rearrangement joins TRBV4-3 to TRBJ2-4; either TRBD1 or TRBD2 may fit D (6 bases each). With the DNA end fitting TRBJ2-7 better, the J assignment may be wrong. Germline lookup yields CDR1 LGHNA and CDR2 YSLEER. CDR3 length: 16 residues. The CDR3 sequence is CASSQGYRQEGNEQYF. The DNA for the CDR3 is TGCGCCAGCAGCCAAGGGTACAGACAGGAGGGAAACGAGCAGTACTTC.

Comment on this clonotype: This may stem from a read error, because a much larger clone lies one nucleotide away. The chain employs TRBV20-1 and TRBJ2-3; either TRBD1 or TRBD2 may supply D (5 bases each). Trimming stripped 6 bases from V and 0 bases from J, with 13 bases between. Germline CDR1 reads DFQATT; CDR2 reads SNEGSKA (reference sequence). The length of the CDR3 is 14 residues. This chain's CDR3 is CSAQGTGSTDTQYF. The CDR3 coding sequence is TGCAGTGCCCAAGGGACGGGGAGCACAGATACGCAGTATTTT.

The chain links TRBV4-3 to TRBJ2-3; 7 bases agree with TRBD2. The germline V gene has CDR1 LGHNA and CDR2 YSLEER. The J segment lost 4 bases and the V segment lost 0 bases, leaving 13 bases of the junction unmatched. The CDR3 runs 18 residues. Here the CDR3 DNA reads TGCGCCAGCAGCCAAGATAGGAGGGATCCCACTAGCGCAGATACGCAGTATTTT. Translating gives CASSQDRRDPTSADTQYF.

The chain carries TRBV5-1 and TRBJ2-4, with a tentative D call TRBD2 (5 bases). Germline lookup yields CDR1 SGHRS and CDR2 YFSETQ. V gave up 4 bases and J gave up 13 bases, with 24 bases separating them. The CDR3 runs to 15 residues. CDR3 loop: CASSPEAAGGYGQYF. As DNA, the CDR3 is TGCGCCAGCAGCCCGGAGGCGGCGGGCGGATACGGGCAGTACTTC.

This clonotype was seen many times. DNA of the CDR3: TGTGCCAGCAGCTTTGTCGATACGCAGTATTTT. Protein sequence: CASSFVDTQYF. The chain joins TRBV7-2 to TRBJ2-3, with D uncertain. Trimming took 3 bases from V and 6 from J, leaving 4 bases between them. The CDR3 sequence is 11 residues long. Germline CDR1 SGHTA, CDR2 FQGNSA.

This clonotype showed up just a few times. With a much larger clone just one base away, this may be a read error. CDR3 DNA sequence: TGTGCCAGCGGGGGCTACGAGCAGTACTTC. Its protein product is CASGGYEQYF. V is TRBV7-9 and J is TRBJ2-7; D assignment may be TRBD1 or TRBD2 (5 bases each). The CDR3 loop spans 10 amino acids. V was shortened by 8 bases and J by 3 bases, with 5 bases between the two germline ends. Germline V gives CDR1 SEHNR, CDR2 FQNEAQ (reference sequence). Supplemented by reference TRBV7-9 and TRBJ2-7, the full variable domain reads DTGVSQNPRHKITKRGQNVTFRCDPISEHNRLYWYRQTLGQGPEFLTYFQNEAQLEKSRLLSDRFSAERPKGSFSTLEIQRTEQGDSAMYLCASGGYEQYFGPGTRLTVT.

This clonotype has a handful of counts. The V and J genes are TRBV4-2 and TRBJ2-1, with 9 bases that match TRBD2. Trimming cost V 0 bases and J 7 bases; bases outside gene matches: 7. In germline, CDR1 is LGHNA, CDR2 YNFKEQ. This CDR3 comprises 16 residues. The CDR3 sequence: CASSQERDSGGNEQFF. Here the CDR3 DNA reads TGTGCCAGCAGCCAAGAGAGGGATAGCGGGGGAAATGAGCAGTTCTTC.

There are a few counts of this clonotype. This sequence joins TRBV20-1 and TRBJ1-2, with no clear D. CDR3 length: 13 amino acids. CDR1 and CDR2 (germline): DFQATT, SNEGSKA (reference sequence). Trimming took off 3 bases at V and 1 base at J, with 9 bases between the two ends. CDR3 coding DNA: TGCAGTGCTAGGGTCAGCTTTAACTATGGCTACACCTTC. Protein sequence: CSARVSFNYGYTF.

About this clonotype itself: One end of the junction is discordant with germline, which a read error may explain. The chain is built from TRBV6-6 and TRBJ2-7; TRBD1 is a possible D gene (6 bases). The CDR3 loop spans 15 amino acids. CDR1 is MNHNY, CDR2 SVGAGI, per germline (reference sequence). The CDR3 region has the DNA TGTGTCAGCAGTAAGAACAGGGTCGGCTCCTACGAGCAGTACTTC. Its translation: CVSSKNRVGSYEQYF.